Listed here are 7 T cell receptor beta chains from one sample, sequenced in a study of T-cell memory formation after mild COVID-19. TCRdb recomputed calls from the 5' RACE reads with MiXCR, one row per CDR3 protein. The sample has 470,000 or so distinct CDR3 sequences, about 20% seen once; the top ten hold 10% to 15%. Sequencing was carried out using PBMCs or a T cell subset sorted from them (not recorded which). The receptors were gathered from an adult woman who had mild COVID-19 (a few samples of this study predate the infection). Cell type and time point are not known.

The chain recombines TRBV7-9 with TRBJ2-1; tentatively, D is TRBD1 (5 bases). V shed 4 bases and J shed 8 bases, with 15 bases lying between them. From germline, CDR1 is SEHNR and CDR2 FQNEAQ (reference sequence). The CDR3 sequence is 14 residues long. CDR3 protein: CASSSPRQPDEQFF. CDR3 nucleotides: TGTGCCAGCAGCTCCCCCAGACAGCCGGATGAGCAGTTCTTC.

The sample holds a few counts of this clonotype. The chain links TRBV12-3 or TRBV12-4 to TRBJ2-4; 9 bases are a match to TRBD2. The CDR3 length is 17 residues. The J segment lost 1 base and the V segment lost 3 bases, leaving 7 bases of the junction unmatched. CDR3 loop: CASSFRSGGQAKNIQYF. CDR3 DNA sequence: TGTGCCAGCAGTTTCCGGAGCGGGGGGCAGGCCAAAAACATTCAGTACTTC.

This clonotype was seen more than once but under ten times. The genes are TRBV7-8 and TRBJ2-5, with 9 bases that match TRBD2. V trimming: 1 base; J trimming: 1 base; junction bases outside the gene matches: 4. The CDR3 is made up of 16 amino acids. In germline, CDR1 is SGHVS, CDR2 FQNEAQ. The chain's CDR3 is CASSLVLAGIQETQYF. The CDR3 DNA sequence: TGTGCCAGCAGCTTAGTGCTAGCGGGAATCCAAGAGACCCAGTACTTC.

Here the CDR3 reads CATSQWREARGTGELFF. CDR3 sequence (DNA): TGTGCCACCAGTCAGTGGCGGGAGGCGCGAGGCACCGGGGAGCTGTTTTTT. This chain connects TRBV24-1 to TRBJ2-2; TRBD2 matches at 8 bases. The CDR3 is 17 residues long. Trimming removed 6 bases from V and 4 bases from J; junction bases left unmatched: 12. From germline, CDR1 is KGHDR and CDR2 SFDVKD.

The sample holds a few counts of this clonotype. CDR3 coding DNA: TGCGCCAGCAGGGTCGGGACAACGAACACCGGGGAGCTGTTTTTT. Its protein product is CASRVGTTNTGELFF. The rearrangement joins TRBV5-1 to TRBJ2-2; tentative D call: TRBD1 (6 bases). The V gene lost 5 bases and the J gene lost 0 bases, with 11 bases spanning the gap. Per germline, CDR1 SGHRS and CDR2 YFSETQ. The CDR3 has 15 residues.

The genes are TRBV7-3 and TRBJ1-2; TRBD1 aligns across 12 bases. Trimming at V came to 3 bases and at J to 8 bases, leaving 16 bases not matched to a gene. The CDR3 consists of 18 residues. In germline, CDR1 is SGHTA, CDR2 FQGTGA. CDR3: CASSFGYRDRGPFDGYTF. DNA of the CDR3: TGTGCCAGCAGCTTCGGGTACCGGGACAGGGGGCCGTTCGACGGCTACACCTTC.

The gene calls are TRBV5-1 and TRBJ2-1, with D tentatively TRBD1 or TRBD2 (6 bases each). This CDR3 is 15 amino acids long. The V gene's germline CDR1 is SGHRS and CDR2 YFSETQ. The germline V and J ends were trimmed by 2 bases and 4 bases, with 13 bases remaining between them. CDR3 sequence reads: CASSFDRTTYNEQFF. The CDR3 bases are TGCGCCAGCAGCTTTGACAGGACTACTTACAATGAGCAGTTCTTC.